Below, one T cell receptor beta chain is given with its context. The sample originates from a study of blood T cell repertoires in COVID-19. Turning to the study itself: Sites in the United States, Italy and Spain provided acute and convalescent COVID-19 samples. T cells, B-cell-depleted T cells, or PBMCs supplied cDNA or gDNA.

The authors' processing: For nucleated cells, counts were estimated from reference gene primer amplification. Produced via immunoSEQ multiplex PCR; TCRdb's table is partial and in-frame only. That table furnishes V, J and clone size, whereas the DNA furnished D and trimming. The sample yields 190,000 or so clones, about nine tenths seen once. CDR1 is MRHNA and CDR2 is SNTAGT in the germline V gene. CDR3 length: 12 residues. V dropped 2 bases and J dropped 10; count of bases not matched to a gene: 4. Sequenced: peripheral blood. The J gene is TRBJ1-1, the V gene TRBV6-4; 7 bases are a match to TRBD1. This sequence originates from a woman aged 25 to 39 with acute or convalescent COVID-19. Here the CDR3 DNA reads TGTGCCAGCAGTGACCGGACAGGTGTAGCTTTCTTT. This codes for CASSDRTGVAFF.